This section outlines one T cell receptor (beta chain) sequence together with its context. Other DNA sequences in this sample translate to the same CDR3. The data stem from a study of shared clonotypes between healthy human individuals. The J segment lost 2 bases and the V segment lost 5 bases, leaving 4 bases of the junction unmatched. The CDR3 spans 14 residues. Germline V gene data show CDR1 as SGHNT and CDR2 as YYREEE (reference sequence). The repertoire was sequenced with immunoSEQ multiplex PCR; TCRdb's copy has only in-frame clones and lacks some. Counted here are about 480,000 clones, about four fifths occurring once; the ten biggest clones make up approximately 13%.

This TCR came from a woman aged 40-49 years in good health. Some clones in this sample may be carry-over from other donors' samples. Sequenced: PBMCs. This sequence joins TRBV5-4 and TRBJ2-7, with 10 positions matching TRBD2. The CDR3 nucleotides are TGTGCCAGCAGTCGGACTAGCGGCACCTACGAGCAGTACTTC. It yields the protein CASSRTSGTYEQYF. Variable domain in full (rest from reference TRBV5-4 and TRBJ2-7): ETGVTQSPTHLIKTRGQQVTLRCSSQSGHNTVSWYQQALGQGPQFIFQYYREEENGRGNFPPRFSGLQFPNYSSELNVNALELDDSALYLCASSRTSGTYEQYFGPGTRLTVT.